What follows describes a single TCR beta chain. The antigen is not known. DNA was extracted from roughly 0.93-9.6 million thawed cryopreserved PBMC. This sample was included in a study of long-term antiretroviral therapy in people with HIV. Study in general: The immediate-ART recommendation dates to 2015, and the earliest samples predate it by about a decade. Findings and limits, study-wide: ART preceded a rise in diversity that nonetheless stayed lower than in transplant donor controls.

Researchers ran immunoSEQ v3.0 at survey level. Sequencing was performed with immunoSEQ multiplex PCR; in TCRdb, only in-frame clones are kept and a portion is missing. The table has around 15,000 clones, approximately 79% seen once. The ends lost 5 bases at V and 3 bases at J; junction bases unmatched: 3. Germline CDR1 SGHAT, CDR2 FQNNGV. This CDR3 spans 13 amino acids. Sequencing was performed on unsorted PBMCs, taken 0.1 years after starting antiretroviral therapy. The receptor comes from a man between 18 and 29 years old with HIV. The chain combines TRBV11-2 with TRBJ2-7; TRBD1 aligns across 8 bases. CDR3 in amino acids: CASSLDRGYEQYF. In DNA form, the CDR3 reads TGTGCCAGCAGCCTTGACAGGGGCTACGAGCAGTACTTC.